What follows are 3 T cell receptor beta chains derived from one specimen sequenced in a study of blood T cell repertoires in COVID-19. The assay was immunoSEQ multiplex PCR, and TCRdb's table has in-frame clones only and misses some. The data hold about 250,000 clones, with 88% observed a single time. Sequences were obtained from peripheral blood. The receptors were gathered from a man older than 75 with acute or convalescent COVID-19.

V usage is TRBV18 and J usage is TRBJ2-5, with 10 bases matching TRBD1. Germline V gene lookup returns CDR1 KGHSH and CDR2 LQKENI. J gave up 5 bases and V 4 bases, and 4 bases lay outside the gene matches. The CDR3 length is 14 residues. CDR3: CASSLGQGLETQYF. Written as DNA, the CDR3 is TGTGCCAGCTCACTGGGACAGGGGCTGGAGACCCAGTACTTC.

This clone was seen only a few times. The V and J genes are TRBV19 and TRBJ2-1; D perhaps matches TRBD1 (5 bases). Trimming removed 4 bases from V and 10 bases from J, with 11 bases in between. The CDR3 covers 12 residues. CDR1 is LNHDA, CDR2 SQIVND, per germline (reference sequence). The CDR3 spells CASSTQGREQFF. As DNA, the CDR3 is TGTGCCAGTAGTACGCAGGGTAGGGAGCAGTTCTTC. Full variable domain (remainder filled in from reference TRBV19 and TRBJ2-1): DGGITQSPKYLFRKEGQNVTLSCEQNLNHDAMYWYRQDPGQGLRLIYYSQIVNDFQKGDIAEGYSVSREKKESFPLTVTSAQKNPTAFYLCASSTQGREQFFGPGTRLTVL.

This chain joins TRBV9 and TRBJ1-2; 7 bases align to TRBD1. The J segment lost 8 bases and the V segment lost 0 bases, leaving 13 bases of the junction unmatched. The CDR3 loop spans 16 amino acids. Per the germline V gene, CDR1 is SGDLS and CDR2 is YYNGEE. Written as DNA, the CDR3 is TGTGCCAGCAGCGTAGAACAGGGGAGGTCCCGAGACGGCTACACCTTC. This codes for CASSVEQGRSRDGYTF.